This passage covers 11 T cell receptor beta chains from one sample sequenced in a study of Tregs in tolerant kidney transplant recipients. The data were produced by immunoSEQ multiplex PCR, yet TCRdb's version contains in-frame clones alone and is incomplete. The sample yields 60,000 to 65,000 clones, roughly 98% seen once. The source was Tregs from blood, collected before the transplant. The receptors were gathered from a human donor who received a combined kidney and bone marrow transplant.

The DNA for the CDR3 is TGTGCCAGCAGGCCGACTAGCTACGAGCAGTACTTC. It specifies CASRPTSYEQYF. The V call is TRBV2, the J call TRBJ2-7; tentative D call: TRBD2 (6 bases). This CDR3 region has 12 residues. Trimming pared 6 bases from V and 3 bases from J, leaving 9 bases between. Germline CDR1 reads SNHLY; CDR2 reads FYNNEI.

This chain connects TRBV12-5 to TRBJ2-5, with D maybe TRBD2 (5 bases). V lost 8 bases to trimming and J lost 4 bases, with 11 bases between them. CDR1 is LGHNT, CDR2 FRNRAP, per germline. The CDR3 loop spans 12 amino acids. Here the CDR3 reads CASKGRRETQYF. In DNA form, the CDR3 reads TGTGCTAGTAAAGGGAGACGAGAGACCCAGTACTTC.

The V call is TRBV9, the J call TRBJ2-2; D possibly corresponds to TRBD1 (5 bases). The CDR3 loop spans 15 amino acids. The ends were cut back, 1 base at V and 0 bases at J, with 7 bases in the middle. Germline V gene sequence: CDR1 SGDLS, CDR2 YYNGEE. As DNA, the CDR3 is TGTGCCAGCAGCGTAACAGGTTCGAACACCGGGGAGCTGTTTTTT. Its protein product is CASSVTGSNTGELFF.

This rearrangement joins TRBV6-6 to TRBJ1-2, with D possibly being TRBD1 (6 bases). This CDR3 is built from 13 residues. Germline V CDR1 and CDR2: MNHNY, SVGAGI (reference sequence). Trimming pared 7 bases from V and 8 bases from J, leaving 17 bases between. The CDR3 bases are TGTGCCAGCAATCGAGAGGGGGTCCAAGGCTACACCTTC. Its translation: CASNREGVQGYTF.

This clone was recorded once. The CDR3 DNA reads as TGTGCCAGCAGCTTGTATTCTAGCGGGGGCTACGAGCAGTACTTC. Translation gives CASSLYSSGGYEQYF. V is TRBV5-5 and J is TRBJ2-7, with 10 nucleotides matching TRBD2. Germline loops: CDR1 SGHKS, CDR2 YYEKEE (reference sequence). This CDR3 spans 15 amino acids. V gave up 1 base and J gave up 3 bases; unmatched junction bases: 4.

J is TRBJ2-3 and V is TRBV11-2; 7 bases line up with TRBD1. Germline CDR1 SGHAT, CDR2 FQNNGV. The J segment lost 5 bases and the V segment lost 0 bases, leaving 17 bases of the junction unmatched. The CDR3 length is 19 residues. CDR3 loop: CASSLDRRSLGRGRDTQYF. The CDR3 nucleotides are TGTGCCAGCAGCTTAGATCGAAGATCCCTTGGAAGGGGGCGAGATACGCAGTATTTT.

The CDR3, as DNA: TGTGCCAGCAGTAAAACAGGGACAGGTCGCTATGGCTACACCTTC. It is translated as CASSKTGTGRYGYTF. This chain joins TRBV28 and TRBJ1-2; 8 nucleotides line up with TRBD1. Germline CDR1 MDHEN, CDR2 SYDVKM. The CDR3 has 15 amino acids. With 5 bases clipped from V and 4 bases from J, the junction kept 9 bases outside the gene matches.

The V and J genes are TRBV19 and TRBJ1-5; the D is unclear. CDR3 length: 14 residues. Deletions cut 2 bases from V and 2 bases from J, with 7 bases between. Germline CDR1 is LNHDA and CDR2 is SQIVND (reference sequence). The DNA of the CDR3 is TGTGCCAGTAGTATATCCGGGGGCAATCAGCCCCAGCATTTT. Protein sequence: CASSISGGNQPQHF.

DNA of the CDR3: TGTGCCAGTAGTTTCCTAGCGGATACATCCTACAATGAGCAGTTCTTC. Its protein product is CASSFLADTSYNEQFF. This rearrangement joins TRBV19 to TRBJ2-1; 7 nucleotides agree with TRBD2. The V segment lost 5 bases and the J segment 1 base; nucleotides outside the gene matches: 8. Germline CDR1 is LNHDA and CDR2 is SQIVND (reference sequence). This CDR3 has 16 amino acids.

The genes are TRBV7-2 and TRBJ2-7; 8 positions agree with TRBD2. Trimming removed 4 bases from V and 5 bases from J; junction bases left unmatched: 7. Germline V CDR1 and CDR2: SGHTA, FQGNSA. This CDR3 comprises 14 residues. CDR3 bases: TGTGCCAGCAGCTCCGGGGGGGCGATTAACGAGCAGTACTTC. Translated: CASSSGGAINEQYF.

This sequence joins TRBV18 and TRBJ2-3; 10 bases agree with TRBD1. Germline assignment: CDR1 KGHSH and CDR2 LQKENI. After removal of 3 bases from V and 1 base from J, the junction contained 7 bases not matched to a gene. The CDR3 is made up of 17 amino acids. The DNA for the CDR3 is TGTGCCAGCTCACCGCTGACAGGGGGCATGGGCACAGATACGCAGTATTTT. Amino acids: CASSPLTGGMGTDTQYF.